Listed below are T cell receptor beta chains from one sample, sequenced in a study of blood T cells in healthy people across ages. TCRdb re-called the 5' RACE reads with MiXCR, one entry per CDR3 protein. The sample holds roughly 680,000 distinct CDR3 sequences; over 40% are singletons and the top ten take roughly 14%. Material: blood. The receptor source for this set is a woman older than 75 in good health. CDR3s include the opening cysteine and the closing phenylalanine or tryptophan. The order of the fields is V gene, CDR3 protein.

v_gene: TRBV4-1; CDR3aa: CASSQGGAGYNSPLHF
v_gene: TRBV5-1; CDR3aa: CASSSDRTGGPSTDTQYF
v_gene: TRBV6-1; CDR3aa: CASNPPWGDEAFF
v_gene: TRBV12-3/TRBV12-4; CDR3aa: CASSSYRVGETQYF
v_gene: TRBV6-1; CDR3aa: CASRRQGGNGYTF
v_gene: TRBV3-1; CDR3aa: CASSQGGKNSPLHF
v_gene: TRBV6-5; CDR3aa: CASRKAGLVYNEQYF
v_gene: TRBV6-6; CDR3aa: CASSVDRGGNEKLFF
v_gene: TRBV10-3; CDR3aa: CAISESPSYRSEQYF
v_gene: TRBV12-5; CDR3aa: CASGPGGNENDEQFF
v_gene: TRBV27; CDR3aa: CASSPRAGGLNEQFF
v_gene: TRBV7-2; CDR3aa: CASREGPTPGEAFF
v_gene: TRBV24-1; CDR3aa: CATAGGTDTQYF
v_gene: TRBV5-6; CDR3aa: CASSEEGWANYGYTF
v_gene: TRBV7-9; CDR3aa: CASSTFNEEFSKLFF
v_gene: TRBV20-1; CDR3aa: CSARGDSSNYGYTF
v_gene: TRBV3-1; CDR3aa: CASSREGMNTEAFF
v_gene: TRBV20-1; CDR3aa: CSAPRLGNPGSNSPLHF
v_gene: TRBV12-3/TRBV12-4; CDR3aa: CASSRQPLGYTF
v_gene: TRBV27; CDR3aa: CASTPGLAARTGELFF
v_gene: TRBV10-3; CDR3aa: CAIRRTASGDTLYF
v_gene: TRBV9; CDR3aa: CASSVVPSGRAYNEQFF
v_gene: TRBV21-1; CDR3aa: CASRSWLAGLGETQYF
v_gene: TRBV29-1; CDR3aa: CSVDPATNEQFF
v_gene: TRBV9; CDR3aa: CASSVVSGGLSTDTQYF
v_gene: TRBV29-1; CDR3aa: CSVDSPKSLGGQFF
v_gene: TRBV12-3/TRBV12-4; CDR3aa: CASSPSVRSSGANVLTF
v_gene: TRBV12-3/TRBV12-4; CDR3aa: CAISRGNSYNEQFF
v_gene: TRBV28; CDR3aa: CASSLAAIQETQYF
v_gene: TRBV7-3; CDR3aa: CASSSGQNTEAFF
v_gene: TRBV27; CDR3aa: CASSLWGGSQETQYF
v_gene: TRBV10-3; CDR3aa: CAISYGQGDSPLHF
v_gene: TRBV29-1; CDR3aa: CSVGFGGRNYGYTF
v_gene: TRBV12-3/TRBV12-4; CDR3aa: CASSSLRLRDTQYF
v_gene: TRBV7-9; CDR3aa: CASSVVGGDEQFF
v_gene: TRBV14; CDR3aa: CASSLILPSNYPSRDEQFF
v_gene: TRBV29-1; CDR3aa: CSVEKWRSVGALSGDTDTQYF
v_gene: TRBV5-1; CDR3aa: CASSLGQWNCEQFF
v_gene: TRBV29-1; CDR3aa: CSGGESYEQYF
v_gene: TRBV2; CDR3aa: CATKGGLMNTEAFF
v_gene: TRBV4-1; CDR3aa: CASSHPEGLAGLPYNEQFF
v_gene: TRBV5-1; CDR3aa: CASSRSGAQSYGTDTQYF
v_gene: TRBV20-1; CDR3aa: CSASRSRQYGYTF
v_gene: TRBV3-1; CDR3aa: CASSQGPYTQYF
v_gene: TRBV7-7; CDR3aa: CASSLGSPGGGSYEQYF
v_gene: TRBV19; CDR3aa: CASSIALGIVGGQFF
v_gene: TRBV5-5; CDR3aa: CASSLVPGTGQEETQYF
v_gene: TRBV27; CDR3aa: CASSLDLMGGYTF
v_gene: TRBV12-3/TRBV12-4; CDR3aa: CASSPGELAKNIQYF
v_gene: TRBV13; CDR3aa: CASSARVVETQYF
v_gene: TRBV3-1; CDR3aa: CASSHGGAGNEKLFF
v_gene: TRBV9; CDR3aa: CASSAGQPPYGYTF
v_gene: TRBV29-1; CDR3aa: CSVDSGTASGTQYF
v_gene: TRBV5-1; CDR3aa: CASSLVGSTESQYF
v_gene: TRBV6-6; CDR3aa: CASRGLNTRELFF
v_gene: TRBV28; CDR3aa: CASSKGGPQNIQYF
v_gene: TRBV30; CDR3aa: CAWGLGLASTDTQYF
v_gene: TRBV7-2; CDR3aa: CASSSRGLYNEQFF
v_gene: TRBV7-2; CDR3aa: CASSHPQGFTTNEKLFF
v_gene: TRBV2; CDR3aa: CASSDGRGHGYTF